The 23 T cell receptor beta chains presented below share a single source sample, sequenced in a study of T cell clonotyping in hematopoietic cell transplantation. Time point given: recipient sample about 28 days before transplant, after cytoreduction. Profiling relied on immunoSEQ multiplex PCR, and the TCRdb table lists in-frame clones only, not all of them. The sample has roughly 46,000 clones; around 80% are singletons. The sequenced sample was peripheral blood mononuclear cells, obtained before stem cell transplant. The receptors were sampled from a man aged 55 to 69 with myelodysplastic syndrome. Some clones in this sample may be carry-over from other donors' samples.

This chain joins TRBV28 and TRBJ2-6, with 7 bases matching TRBD1. Germline lookup yields CDR1 MDHEN and CDR2 SYDVKM. With V trimmed by 1 base and J by 1 base, 7 bases remained unmatched. The CDR3 covers 18 residues. The CDR3: CASSLFIVRGSGANVLTF. DNA of the CDR3: TGTGCCAGCAGTTTATTCATAGTCAGGGGGTCTGGGGCCAACGTCCTGACTTTC.

The chain has TRBV2 and TRBJ1-6; possibly TRBD1 for D (5 bases). The germline V gene has CDR1 SNHLY and CDR2 FYNNEI. V gave up 4 bases and J gave up 7 bases, with 11 bases separating them. The CDR3 sequence is 14 residues long. CDR3 nucleotides: TGTGCCAGCAGTGCAGACAGCCCGAATTCACCCCTCCACTTT. This encodes CASSADSPNSPLHF.

The chain joins TRBV28 to TRBJ1-3; D not certain. From germline, CDR1 is MDHEN and CDR2 SYDVKM. The length of the CDR3 is 14 residues. Trimming shortened V by 8 bases and J by 0 bases, and 11 bases separated the two germline ends. Written as DNA, the CDR3 is TGTGCCAGCCTTTCTTTAGGCTCTGGAAACACCATATATTTT. Translating gives CASLSLGSGNTIYF. Variable domain in full (rest from reference TRBV28 and TRBJ1-3): DVKVTQSSRYLVKRTGEKVFLECVQDMDHENMFWYRQDPGLGLRLIYFSYDVKMKEKGDIPEGYSVSREKKERFSLILESASTNQTSMYLCASLSLGSGNTIYFGEGSWLTVV.

The chain recombines TRBV5-1 with TRBJ2-7; no firm D call. CDR1 and CDR2 from the germline V gene are SGHRS and YFSETQ. The CDR3 contains 13 residues. V was cut by 1 base and J by 1 base, with 6 bases left in between. The CDR3 DNA reads TGCGCCAGCAGCTTGTCGCTTTCCTACGAGCAGTACTTC. It is translated as CASSLSLSYEQYF.

The chain combines TRBV28 with TRBJ1-6; D ambiguous. The CDR3 totals 13 residues. Per the germline V gene, CDR1 is MDHEN and CDR2 is SYDVKM. The germline V and J ends were trimmed by 3 bases and 5 bases, with 5 bases remaining between them. CDR3 protein: CASSLYNNSPLHF. CDR3 bases: TGTGCCAGCAGTTTGTATAATAATTCACCCCTCCACTTT.

The V and J genes are TRBV2 and TRBJ2-5; no reliable D call. The CDR3 has 15 residues. Germline CDR1 reads SNHLY; CDR2 reads FYNNEI. Trimming took off 4 bases at V and 7 bases at J, with 19 bases between the two ends. The CDR3 sequence: CASSGWASLGGTQYF. The CDR3 coding sequence is TGTGCCAGCAGTGGGTGGGCCTCGTTAGGCGGGACCCAGTACTTC.

The chain recombines TRBV7-2 with TRBJ2-7; unclear D gene. This CDR3 contains 12 residues. CDR1 and CDR2 (germline): SGHTA, FQGNSA. V was shortened by 4 bases and J by 0 bases, with 4 bases between the two germline ends. In DNA form, the CDR3 reads TGTGCCAGCAGCTCTAGCTCCTACGAGCAGTACTTC. It yields the protein CASSSSSYEQYF.

This clone was counted a single time. The CDR3 loop reads CASWAWGTEAFF. For the CDR3, the DNA is TGTGCCAGTTGGGCTTGGGGCACTGAAGCTTTCTTT. This chain joins TRBV19 and TRBJ1-1; unclear D gene. V lost 8 bases and J 4 bases, leaving 11 bases between the germline ends. CDR1 and CDR2 (germline): LNHDA, SQIVND (reference sequence). The CDR3 spans 12 residues.

The gene calls are TRBV10-3 and TRBJ2-2; 7 nucleotides align to TRBD2. In germline, CDR1 is ENHRY, CDR2 SYGVKD. The ends lost 4 bases at V and 7 bases at J; junction bases unmatched: 6. The CDR3 contains 14 residues. The CDR3 sequence is CAISAGGAGGELFF. Here the CDR3 DNA reads TGTGCCATCAGTGCGGGGGGAGCGGGCGGGGAGCTGTTTTTT.

This clone occurred once. The chain employs TRBV7-2 and TRBJ2-3, with D possibly matching TRBD1 (6 bases). The V and J ends lost 1 base and 2 bases respectively, with 10 bases between them. The CDR3 consists of 15 residues. The germline V gene encodes CDR1 SGHTA and CDR2 FQGNSA. CDR3 in DNA: TGTGCCAGCAGCTTAGACAGGGTATTCACAGATACGCAGTATTTT. As protein: CASSLDRVFTDTQYF.

The CDR3 nucleotides read TGCGCCAGCAGCTGGCCAGCAGCAAACACCGGGGAGCTGTTTTTT. This gives the protein CASSWPAANTGELFF. The chain combines TRBV5-1 with TRBJ2-2, with D hard to call. There are 15 residues in the CDR3. With 3 bases removed from V and 2 bases from J, the gap between germline ends came to 11 bases. Germline CDR1 and CDR2: SGHRS and YFSETQ.

This clone was picked up one time. This chain joins TRBV7-2 and TRBJ2-5; D ambiguous. Trimming shortened V by 1 base and J by 1 base, and 10 bases separated the two germline ends. The CDR3 sequence is 15 residues long. Germline values: CDR1 SGHTA, CDR2 FQGNSA. The CDR3: CASSLEVATQETQYF. The CDR3 DNA sequence: TGTGCCAGCAGCTTAGAGGTTGCGACCCAAGAGACCCAGTACTTC.

The chain carries TRBV5-1 and TRBJ1-2; the match to TRBD1 covers 10 bases. The J segment lost 5 bases and the V segment lost 3 bases, leaving 10 bases of the junction unmatched. The CDR3 spans 16 residues. Per germline, CDR1 SGHRS and CDR2 YFSETQ. DNA for the CDR3: TGCGCCAGCAGCTCAAACCCGGGACAGGGGCGGTATGGCTACACCTTC. Amino acid sequence: CASSSNPGQGRYGYTF.

The chain uses TRBV19 and TRBJ2-7; no clear D. CDR1 and CDR2 from the germline V gene are LNHDA and SQIVND (reference sequence). The V end lost 5 bases, the J end lost 3 bases, and 11 bases lay between the germline ends. The CDR3 length is 13 residues. The CDR3 spells CASSATEHYEQYF. The DNA for the CDR3 is TGTGCCAGTAGTGCCACAGAACACTACGAGCAGTACTTC.

CDR3 in DNA: TGTGCCTGGAGGGGAGAAGGGGGTCCCTACGAGCAGTACTTC. This translates into CAWRGEGGPYEQYF. This chain links TRBV30 with TRBJ2-7, with D maybe TRBD1 (6 bases). Trimming pared 3 bases from V and 2 bases from J, leaving 14 bases between. The V gene's germline CDR1 is GTSNPN and CDR2 SVGIG (reference sequence). This CDR3 comprises 14 residues.

This sequence joins TRBV7-9 and TRBJ1-2; no clear D gene. The germline V and J ends were trimmed by 6 bases and 4 bases, with 18 bases remaining between them. This CDR3 comprises 15 residues. Looked up from germline, CDR1 is SEHNR and CDR2 is FQNEAQ (reference sequence). The CDR3 loop reads CASSEPRDWAYGYTF. For the CDR3, the DNA is TGTGCCAGCAGTGAACCAAGGGATTGGGCCTATGGCTACACCTTC.

V usage is TRBV27 and J usage is TRBJ2-7; 8 bases are shared with TRBD2. V gave up 7 bases and J gave up 3 bases; unmatched junction bases: 11. CDR3 length: 15 amino acids. CDR1 is MNHEY and CDR2 is SMNVEV in the germline V gene (reference sequence). The DNA for the CDR3 is TGTGCCAGCACCTCCGGACGGCGGGAGGACTACGAGCAGTACTTC. It codes for CASTSGRREDYEQYF.

This clone was seen just once. This sequence joins TRBV7-2 and TRBJ1-6; 7 bases agree with TRBD1. The CDR3 has 15 amino acids. V shed 5 bases and J 7 bases; nucleotides not matched to a gene: 8. Germline lookup yields CDR1 SGHTA and CDR2 FQGNSA. CDR3 loop: CASSVRQGENSPLHF. In nucleotides, the CDR3 is TGTGCCAGCAGCGTCCGACAGGGAGAAAATTCACCCCTCCACTTT.

This rearrangement joins TRBV7-2 to TRBJ2-2, with 8 bases identical to TRBD1. The germline gives CDR1 SGHTA, CDR2 FQGNSA. This CDR3 region has 16 residues. V shed 5 bases, J shed 5 bases, and the junction held 10 bases outside the gene matches. The CDR3 sequence: CASSARAGGLTGELFF. The CDR3 nucleotides read TGTGCCAGCAGCGCCCGCGCAGGGGGCTTAACCGGGGAGCTGTTTTTT.

The J gene is TRBJ2-7, the V gene TRBV27, with D uncertain. The CDR3 spans 16 residues. V lost 6 bases and J lost 2, with 20 bases in between. Per the germline V gene, CDR1 is MNHEY and CDR2 is SMNVEV (reference sequence). This CDR3 reads CASRAGPRAYPYEQYF. Here the CDR3 DNA reads TGTGCCAGCAGAGCCGGACCCCGAGCCTATCCCTACGAGCAGTACTTC.

This chain uses TRBV27 with TRBJ1-5; D is uncertain. The ends were cut back, 3 bases at V and 1 base at J, with 7 bases in the middle. The CDR3 contains 14 residues. CDR1 and CDR2 (germline): MNHEY, SMNVEV (reference sequence). The CDR3 DNA reads TGTGCCAGCAGTTTGCTAGGGAGCAATCAGCCCCAGCATTTT. Its translation is CASSLLGSNQPQHF.

The chain employs TRBV14 and TRBJ2-5; TRBD1 is a possible D gene (5 bases). Germline CDR1 is SGHDN and CDR2 is FVKESK. With 5 bases removed from V and 2 bases from J, the gap between germline ends came to 9 bases. This CDR3 has 13 amino acids. The CDR3 loop reads CASSRQLQETQYF. The CDR3 DNA reads TGTGCCAGCAGCAGACAGTTGCAAGAGACCCAGTACTTC. The variable domain in full, with the rest retrieved from reference TRBV14 and TRBJ2-5, is EAGVTQFPSHSVIEKGQTVTLRCDPISGHDNLYWYRRVMGKEIKFLLHFVKESKQDESGMPNNRFLAERTGGTYSTLKVQPAELEDSGVYFCASSRQLQETQYFGPGTRLLVL.

The V gene is TRBV28, the J gene TRBJ1-2, with unresolved D. The CDR3 consists of 15 residues. The germline V and J ends were trimmed by 6 bases and 0 bases, with 14 bases remaining between them. Germline CDR1 and CDR2: MDHEN and SYDVKM. CDR3 amino acids: CASSPTGLANYGYTF. CDR3 DNA sequence: TGTGCCAGCAGCCCCACTGGGTTAGCTAACTATGGCTACACCTTC.